This paragraph reports one T cell receptor (beta chain). The data were produced by immunoSEQ multiplex PCR, yet TCRdb's version contains in-frame clones alone and is incomplete. In the table there are about 10,000 clones, 30% to 35% of which are singletons. The data originate from a study of graft-versus-host responses after intestinal transplantation. Once the reaction had ended, proliferating CFSE-low CD3+CD4+ and CD3+CD8+ responders were sorted. The germline CDR1 and CDR2 sequences are SGHNT and YYREEE (reference sequence). The CDR3 spans 13 residues. Trimming shortened V by 2 bases and J by 5 bases, and 10 bases separated the two germline ends.

The sequenced sample was alloreactive CD4+ T cells from a mixed lymphocyte reaction culture, obtained before transplantation. Subset: CFSE-low proliferating T cells sorted from roughly 6-day pre-transplant mixed lymphocyte reaction (GvH or HvG direction). This TCR came from a human patient who was an organ donor for intestinal transplantation. The J gene is TRBJ2-5, the V gene TRBV5-4; weak D call: TRBD2 (6 bases). CDR3 sequence: CASSFGGVETQYF. Here the CDR3 DNA reads TGTGCCAGCAGCTTCGGAGGGGTCGAGACCCAGTACTTC.